What follows are 27 T cell receptor beta chains derived from one specimen sequenced in a study of blood T cell repertoires in COVID-19. Method: immunoSEQ multiplex PCR; TCRdb's copy keeps in-frame clones and lacks some. The table includes under 250,000 clones, approximately 85% detected once. Source material: peripheral blood. These receptors came from a middle-aged man who had recovered from COVID-19.

The V call is TRBV27, the J call TRBJ2-1; 9 bases line up with TRBD2. The CDR3 covers 19 residues. Germline CDR1 MNHEY, CDR2 SMNVEV (reference sequence). Germline trimming cut 4 bases from V and 4 bases from J; bases unmatched to any gene: 17. The chain's CDR3 is CASSSYWPLSSGVYNEQFF. The CDR3 bases are TGTGCCAGCAGTTCCTATTGGCCCCTATCTAGCGGGGTTTACAATGAGCAGTTCTTC.

The chain uses TRBV3-1 (or the pseudogene TRBV3-2) and TRBJ2-7; tentative D call: TRBD1 (6 bases). Trimming removed 4 bases from V and 2 bases from J, with 21 bases in between. Germline V gene sequence: CDR1 LGHDT, CDR2 YNNKEL (reference sequence). The CDR3 sequence is 17 residues long. The CDR3 sequence: CASSLSSGASSTYEQYF. The CDR3 nucleotides are TGTGCCAGCAGCCTTAGCTCAGGGGCAAGTTCTACCTACGAGCAGTACTTC.

The chain combines TRBV12-3 or TRBV12-4 with TRBJ2-5; TRBD1 agrees at 7 bases. The trim removed 8 bases at V and 2 bases at J, leaving 5 bases unmatched. CDR3 length equals 13 residues. The CDR3 loop reads CASGDREQETQYF. In nucleotides, the CDR3 is TGTGCCAGCGGCGACAGGGAGCAAGAGACCCAGTACTTC.

The chain employs TRBV5-1 and TRBJ2-5, with 9 bases identical to TRBD2. J was trimmed by 3 bases and V by 5 bases; bases with no gene match: 8. This CDR3 comprises 15 residues. Germline assignment: CDR1 SGHRS and CDR2 YFSETQ. DNA of the CDR3: TGCGCCAGCAGAAAGGCTAGCGGGATGGAAGAGACCCAGTACTTC. Amino acid sequence: CASRKASGMEETQYF.

The chain has TRBV5-4 and TRBJ1-2; 9 nucleotides line up with TRBD1. V lost 4 bases, J lost 4 bases, and 11 bases stayed unmatched. The CDR3 is made up of 16 amino acids. Germline V gene sequence: CDR1 SGHNT, CDR2 YYREEE (reference sequence). DNA for the CDR3: TGTGCCAGCAGCCCAGGAGGGACAGGGACGACCTATGGCTACACCTTC. The encoded protein is CASSPGGTGTTYGYTF.

This clone came up a few times. The chain links TRBV5-1 to TRBJ1-5; 7 positions agree with TRBD1. Trimming took 7 bases from V and 0 from J; bases not matched to a gene: 10. Germline V gives CDR1 SGHRS, CDR2 YFSETQ. CDR3 length: 16 residues. CDR3 sequence: CASQGDIHRSNQPQHF. CDR3 coding DNA: TGCGCCAGCCAGGGGGACATACACCGTAGCAATCAGCCCCAGCATTTT.

The rearrangement joins TRBV9 to TRBJ1-1; tentative D call: TRBD1 (5 bases). CDR3 length equals 13 residues. Trimming left V 4 bases short and J 8 bases short, with 15 bases between. Germline CDR1 reads SGDLS; CDR2 reads YYNGEE. This CDR3 is CASSPSTGVEAFF. As DNA, the CDR3 is TGTGCCAGCAGCCCATCAACGGGGGTAGAAGCTTTCTTT.

V gene TRBV19 combines with J gene TRBJ2-7; 12 nucleotides match TRBD2. V dropped 9 bases and J dropped 7; count of bases not matched to a gene: 22. Germline assignment: CDR1 LNHDA and CDR2 SQIVND (reference sequence). This CDR3 comprises 18 residues. CDR3 nucleotide sequence: TGTGCCAGGGGGCAGGGGAGACTAGCGGGAGACCGACCGGGGGAGCAGTACTTC. The encoded protein is CARGQGRLAGDRPGEQYF.

This clone was seen just once. V usage is TRBV5-1 and J usage is TRBJ2-2, with 7 bases matching TRBD2. The CDR3 runs 16 residues. The trim removed 0 bases at V and 1 base at J, leaving 3 bases unmatched. CDR1 is SGHRS and CDR2 is YFSETQ in the germline V gene. This chain's CDR3 is CASSLAGRKNTGELFF. In nucleotides, the CDR3 is TGCGCCAGCAGCTTGGCCGGGAGGAAGAACACCGGGGAGCTGTTTTTT.

The V gene is TRBV5-6, the J gene TRBJ2-7; D remains unclear. The V end was cut by 1 base, the J end by 8 bases, with 13 bases between. Germline loops: CDR1 SGHDT, CDR2 YYEEEE. This CDR3 contains 13 residues. The chain's CDR3 is CASSLWSSLKQYF. The CDR3 coding sequence is TGTGCCAGCAGCTTGTGGAGCTCCCTTAAGCAGTACTTC. The full variable domain, its missing parts supplied by reference TRBV5-6 and TRBJ2-7, is DAGVTQSPTHLIKTRGQQVTLRCSPKSGHDTVSWYQQALGQGPQFIFQYYEEEERQRGNFPDRFSGHQFPNYSSELNVNALLLGDSALYLCASSLWSSLKQYFGPGTRLTVT.

Comment on this clone: An end of the junction differs from the germline gene, which may be a read error. The J gene is TRBJ1-1, the V gene TRBV5-1; no definite D call. Germline CDR1 is SGHRS and CDR2 is YFSETQ. The CDR3 sequence is 15 residues long. The CDR3, as DNA: TGCGCCAGCAGTAGGACGGAGACTATGAAGACTGAAGCTTTCTTT. This codes for CASSRTETMKTEAFF.

The chain carries TRBV6-1 and TRBJ2-6; D perhaps matches TRBD2 (5 bases). Germline assignment: CDR1 MNHNS and CDR2 SASEGT. This CDR3 has 19 residues. Between the trimmed V and J ends, which lost 0 bases and 2 bases, there was a span of 17 bases. The DNA of the CDR3 is TGTGCCAGCAGTGAAGCCGGCAGCTCCCAGAGGGCTGGGGCCAACGTCCTGACTTTC. Amino acids: CASSEAGSSQRAGANVLTF.

The genes are TRBV5-6 and TRBJ2-5, with 10 bases matching TRBD1. The CDR3 contains 16 residues. J was trimmed by 1 base and V by 3 bases; bases with no gene match: 6. Germline loops: CDR1 SGHDT, CDR2 YYEEEE. The CDR3 loop is CASSSDRGLTQETQYF. CDR3 in DNA: TGTGCCAGCAGCTCGGACAGGGGGTTGACCCAAGAGACCCAGTACTTC.

A single count supports this clone. The chain joins TRBV6-6 to TRBJ1-5; 10 bases fit TRBD1. The ends lost 2 bases at V and 4 bases at J; junction bases unmatched: 2. This CDR3 contains 15 residues. Germline CDR1 is MNHNY and CDR2 is SVGAGI (reference sequence). CDR3 in DNA: TGTGCCAGCAGTTACCGGGACAGGGGAAATCAGCCCCAGCATTTT. As protein: CASSYRDRGNQPQHF.

The J gene is TRBJ1-3, the V gene TRBV19; D call uncertain. The length of the CDR3 is 11 residues. V was shortened by 6 bases and J by 4 bases, with 4 bases between the two germline ends. Germline CDR1 reads LNHDA; CDR2 reads SQIVND (reference sequence). CDR3: CASRSGNTIYF. The DNA of the CDR3 is TGTGCCAGTAGGAGCGGAAACACCATATATTTT. Full variable domain (remainder filled in from reference TRBV19 and TRBJ1-3): DGGITQSPKYLFRKEGQNVTLSCEQNLNHDAMYWYRQDPGQGLRLIYYSQIVNDFQKGDIAEGYSVSREKKESFPLTVTSAQKNPTAFYLCASRSGNTIYFGEGSWLTVV.

The chain recombines TRBV27 with TRBJ1-4; TRBD1 aligns across 7 bases. CDR3 size: 15 residues. The germline CDR1 and CDR2 sequences are MNHEY and SMNVEV (reference sequence). J gave up 3 bases and V 5 bases, and 6 bases lay outside the gene matches. The chain's CDR3 is CASSPLQGANEKLFF. CDR3 in DNA: TGTGCCAGCAGTCCCCTGCAGGGGGCTAATGAAAAACTGTTTTTT.

This chain links TRBV7-2 with TRBJ2-3; TRBD2 matches 11 bases. Germline-derived CDR1 and CDR2 are SGHTA and FQGNSA. V trimming: 3 bases; J trimming: 8 bases; junction bases outside the gene matches: 7. CDR3 length: 15 residues. In nucleotides, the CDR3 is TGTGCCAGCAGCTTCCTGGATAGCGGGAGGGCTACGCAGTATTTT. Protein product: CASSFLDSGRATQYF.

CDR3 sequence reads: CASSLEGGNNEKLFF. For the CDR3, the DNA is TGCGCCAGCAGCTTGGAAGGGGGCAATAATGAAAAACTGTTTTTT. The chain employs TRBV5-1 and TRBJ1-4, with TRBD1 matching over 7 bases. Trimming cost V 0 bases and J 4 bases; bases outside gene matches: 3. Germline V gene lookup returns CDR1 SGHRS and CDR2 YFSETQ. This CDR3 has 15 residues.

The chain joins TRBV7-8 to TRBJ2-3; 7 bases fit TRBD1. Trimming cost V 5 bases and J 2 bases; bases outside gene matches: 7. The CDR3 contains 15 residues. Germline V gives CDR1 SGHVS, CDR2 FQNEAQ. The CDR3 reads CASSRLTGVTDTQYF. In DNA, the CDR3 is TGTGCCAGCAGCCGTCTAACAGGGGTCACAGATACGCAGTATTTT. The full variable domain, in which reference TRBV7-8 and TRBJ2-3 provide the parts outside the CDR3, is GAGVSQSPRYKVAKRGQDVALRCDPISGHVSLFWYQQALGQGPEFLTYFQNEAQLDKSGLPSDRFFAERPEGSVSTLKIQRTQQEDSAVYLCASSRLTGVTDTQYFGPGTRLTVL.

The chain joins TRBV18 to TRBJ2-1; 7 bases align to TRBD2. The CDR3 has 15 amino acids. Germline V gives CDR1 KGHSH, CDR2 LQKENI. The J segment lost 8 bases and the V segment lost 2 bases, leaving 9 bases of the junction unmatched. CDR3 sequence: CASSPDLTSRDEQFF. The CDR3 DNA reads TGTGCCAGCTCACCAGACTTGACTAGCAGGGATGAGCAGTTCTTC.

The rearrangement links TRBV6-5 to TRBJ2-7; 7 bases line up with TRBD1. Unmatched junction bases numbered 5, after V lost 6 bases and J lost 0 bases. There are 14 residues in the CDR3. Looked up from germline, CDR1 is MNHEY and CDR2 is SVGAGI. The CDR3 DNA sequence: TGTGCCAGCAGGTCGACAGGGTCCTCCTACGAGCAGTACTTC. Encoded protein: CASRSTGSSYEQYF.

J is TRBJ2-5 and V is TRBV11-2, with TRBD2 identical over 10 bases. The junction had 2 bases not matched to a gene; V was cut back by 2 bases and J by 2 bases. The germline V gene has CDR1 SGHAT and CDR2 FQNNGV. This CDR3 has 15 residues. The CDR3 here is CASSLIAGGQETQYF. CDR3 nucleotide sequence: TGTGCCAGCAGCTTAATAGCGGGGGGACAAGAGACCCAGTACTTC. The complete variable domain, with remaining parts taken from reference TRBV11-2 and TRBJ2-5, reads EAGVAQSPRYKIIEKRQSVAFWCNPISGHATLYWYQQILGQGPKLLIQFQNNGVVDDSQLPKDRFSAERLKGVDSTLKIQPAKLEDSAVYLCASSLIAGGQETQYFGPGTRLLVL.

The rearrangement uses TRBV10-2 and TRBJ2-3; D is uncertain. Germline V gene data show CDR1 as WSHSY and CDR2 as SAAADI. The V gene lost 3 bases and the J gene lost 6 bases, with 10 bases spanning the gap. This CDR3 contains 13 residues. The CDR3 coding sequence is TGCGCCAGCAGTGATCCCGCTGCGGATACGCAGTATTTT. Protein product: CASSDPAADTQYF.

The chain uses TRBV11-2 and TRBJ2-4, with D perhaps matching TRBD1 (6 bases). The CDR3 has 16 residues. The V gene lost 6 bases and the J gene lost 0 bases, with 15 bases spanning the gap. Germline-derived CDR1 and CDR2 are SGHAT and FQNNGV. The CDR3 DNA reads as TGTGCCAGCAGGTCCGGGACATCTTCAGCCAAAAACATTCAGTACTTC. Its protein product is CASRSGTSSAKNIQYF.

V and J are TRBV6-2 or TRBV6-3 and TRBJ2-7; tentatively, D is TRBD1 (8 bases). The germline V gene has CDR1 MNHEY and CDR2 SVGEGT. With 6 bases removed from V and 2 bases from J, the gap between germline ends came to 20 bases. This CDR3 is built from 16 residues. The DNA for the CDR3 is TGTGCCAGCAGCCACCTAACAGGGGGACTAACCTACGAGCAGTACTTC. The encoded protein is CASSHLTGGLTYEQYF.

CDR3 sequence: CASSLKGQGYNEQFF. For the CDR3, the DNA is TGTGCCAGCAGTTTAAAGGGACAGGGTTACAATGAGCAGTTCTTC. The chain carries TRBV27 and TRBJ2-1, with 9 bases lining up with TRBD1. V shed 2 bases and J 4 bases; nucleotides not matched to a gene: 3. The CDR3 runs to 15 residues. The V gene's germline CDR1 is MNHEY and CDR2 SMNVEV (reference sequence).

The rearrangement uses TRBV7-8 and TRBJ2-2; 10 bases fit TRBD1. This CDR3 is built from 19 residues. Germline V CDR1 and CDR2: SGHVS, FQNEAQ. With V trimmed by 2 bases and J by 5 bases, 14 bases remained unmatched. CDR3 loop: CASSLFGRSTGGRTGELFF. For the CDR3, the DNA is TGTGCCAGCAGCTTATTCGGACGGTCGACAGGGGGCCGGACCGGGGAGCTGTTTTTT.